This entry lists 9 T cell receptor beta chains sequenced from one sample in a study of cytomegalovirus exposure and HLA in healthy donors. The PCR made use of 60 Vbeta and 13 Jbeta primers. TCRdb's copy holds only in-frame clones and misses some; the assay was immunoSEQ multiplex PCR. In the table there are 65,000 to 85,000 clones, about three quarters of which are singletons. Sequencing was carried out using PBMCs. The receptors originated from a man aged 50-59 years in good health and CMV-seropositive.

This chain uses TRBV21-1 with TRBJ1-1. TRBV21-1 is given as a pseudogene. The CDR3 contains 11 residues. The CDR3 protein is CASSTYTEAFF. The CDR3 DNA reads as TGTGCCAGCAGCACCTATACCGAAGCTTTCTTT.

The chain couples TRBV6-5 to TRBJ1-5; 7 nucleotides agree with TRBD1. This CDR3 is built from 14 residues. Per the germline V gene, CDR1 is MNHEY and CDR2 is SVGAGI. V was clipped by 5 bases and J by 5 bases; unmatched bases: 6. The CDR3 region has the DNA TGTGCCAGCAGTCGGACAGGCTTATATCAGCCCCAGCATTTT. It is translated as CASSRTGLYQPQHF.

The chain has TRBV27 and TRBJ1-5; D possibly corresponds to TRBD1 (5 bases). The CDR3 has 14 residues. Trimming pared 2 bases from V and 7 bases from J, leaving 12 bases between. Germline values: CDR1 MNHEY, CDR2 SMNVEV (reference sequence). The CDR3 protein is CASSLNPGLQPQHF. CDR3 bases: TGTGCCAGCAGTTTAAATCCAGGGTTGCAGCCCCAGCATTTT.

This sequence joins TRBV12-5 and TRBJ1-1; D is unclear. Germline-derived CDR1 and CDR2 are LGHNT and FRNRAP. The CDR3 is 13 residues long. Trimming stripped 1 base from V and 0 bases from J, with 3 bases between. CDR3 sequence reads: CASGLDLNTEAFF. The CDR3, as DNA: TGTGCTAGTGGTTTGGACTTGAACACTGAAGCTTTCTTT. The variable domain in full, completed from reference TRBV12-5 and TRBJ1-1, reads DARVTQTPRHKVTEMGQEVTMRCQPILGHNTVFWYRQTMMQGLELLAYFRNRAPLDDSGMPKDRFSAEMPDATLATLKIQPSEPRDSAVYFCASGLDLNTEAFFGQGTRLTVV.

This clone was counted a few times. The chain uses TRBV11-2 and TRBJ1-2, with a possible D match to TRBD1 (5 bases). This CDR3 has 16 amino acids. CDR1 and CDR2 (germline): SGHAT, FQNNGV. Trimming left V 2 bases short and J 8 bases short, with 21 bases between. CDR3 sequence reads: CASSLPWARGKRGYTF. The DNA for the CDR3 is TGTGCCAGCAGCTTACCATGGGCAAGGGGCAAGAGAGGCTACACCTTC.

The chain couples TRBV23-1 to TRBJ2-7, with D possibly being TRBD2 (5 bases). TRBV23-1 is given ORF status, its function remaining uncertain. The length of the CDR3 is 16 residues. The V end was cut by 6 bases, the J end by 0 bases, with 18 bases between. The CDR3 loop reads CASSLPRGCLSYEQYF. CDR3 DNA sequence: TGCGCCAGCAGCCTACCTCGAGGGTGTCTCTCCTACGAGCAGTACTTC.

The gene calls are TRBV19 and TRBJ1-1, with 7 bases fitting TRBD1. V lost 0 bases and J lost 6; bases outside the gene matches: 7. The CDR3 contains 15 residues. Germline assignment: CDR1 LNHDA and CDR2 SQIVND (reference sequence). The CDR3 loop reads CASSIDETGWSEAFF. The CDR3 coding sequence is TGTGCCAGTAGTATAGATGAGACAGGGTGGTCTGAAGCTTTCTTT.

The chain carries TRBV5-1 and TRBJ2-5; 11 bases match TRBD1. The CDR3 covers 15 residues. The germline V gene encodes CDR1 SGHRS and CDR2 YFSETQ. The V gene end was trimmed by 3 bases and the J gene end by 5 bases; junction bases not matched to a gene: 6. CDR3 residues: CASSSRTGGLETQYF. CDR3 in DNA: TGCGCCAGCAGCTCGAGGACAGGGGGCTTGGAGACCCAGTACTTC.

The gene calls are TRBV6-4 and TRBJ2-1; 12 nucleotides align to TRBD2. Germline assignment: CDR1 MRHNA and CDR2 SNTAGT. This CDR3 spans 16 amino acids. V was clipped by 2 bases and J by 5 bases; unmatched bases: 4. CDR3 nucleotides: TGTGCCAGCAGTGACCACGGACTAGCGGGGCACAATGAGCAGTTCTTC. It is translated as CASSDHGLAGHNEQFF.